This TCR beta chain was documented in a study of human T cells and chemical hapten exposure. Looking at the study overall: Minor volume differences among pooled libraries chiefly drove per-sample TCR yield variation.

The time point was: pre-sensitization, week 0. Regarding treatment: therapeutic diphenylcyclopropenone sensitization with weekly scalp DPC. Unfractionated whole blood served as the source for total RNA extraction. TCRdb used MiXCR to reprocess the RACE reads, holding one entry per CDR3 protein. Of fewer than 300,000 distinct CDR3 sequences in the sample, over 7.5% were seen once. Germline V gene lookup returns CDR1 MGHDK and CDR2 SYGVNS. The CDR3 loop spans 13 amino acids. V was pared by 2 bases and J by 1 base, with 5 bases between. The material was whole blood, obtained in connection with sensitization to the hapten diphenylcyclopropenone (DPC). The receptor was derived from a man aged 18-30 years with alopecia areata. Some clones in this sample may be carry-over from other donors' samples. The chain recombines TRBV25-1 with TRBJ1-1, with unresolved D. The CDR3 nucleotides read TGTGCCAGCAGTGAAGTGAAGAACACTGAAGCTTTCTTT. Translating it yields CASSEVKNTEAFF.